These T cell receptor beta chains were read from a single sample in a study of blood T cell repertoires in COVID-19. TCRdb's copy holds only in-frame clones and misses some; the assay was immunoSEQ multiplex PCR. The sample shows about 220,000 clones, less than 90% of them seen only once. Material for sequencing was peripheral blood. These TCRs come from a man aged 40-49 years with active or convalescent COVID-19. Each CDR3 is given with its conserved first and last residue. Fields, in order: CDR3 DNA, CDR3 protein, J gene, V gene, D gene, clone size. A D gene is named only where the DNA matches it firmly. Clone size is shown for a subset of rows, as once, few, many or a class of expanded clone.

TGTGCCAGCCAGCGTCAACGTCTAGACAATCAGCCCCAGCATTTT | CASQRQRLDNQPQHF | TRBJ1-5 | TRBV2 | NA | NA
TGTGCCAGCAGCCCCGGGATGGGCCCGAACACTGAAGCTTTCTTT | CASSPGMGPNTEAFF | TRBJ1-1 | TRBV5-4 | NA | NA
TGTGCCAGCAGTGATAGGGGGGGAACCGGGGAGCTGTTTTTT | CASSDRGGTGELFF | TRBJ2-2 | TRBV9 | NA | NA
TGTGCCTGGAGTGTTTTGGGGGGGAATAATTCACCCCTCCACTTT | CAWSVLGGNNSPLHF | TRBJ1-6 | TRBV30 | NA | NA
TGCGCCAGCAGCTTGGTGGCGGGGTTGACGAACACCGGGGAGCTGTTTTTT | CASSLVAGLTNTGELFF | TRBJ2-2 | TRBV5-1 | NA | NA
TGTGCCAGCAGCCTACAGGGCTCTCAGCCCCAGCATTTT | CASSLQGSQPQHF | TRBJ1-5 | TRBV5-6 | NA | NA
TGTGCCAGCAGCGCATCCGGGACAGGGGATGGCTACACCTTC | CASSASGTGDGYTF | TRBJ1-2 | TRBV13 | TRBD1 | NA
TGTGCCAGCAGTTTATGGCGGGCGAACACTGAAGCTTTCTTT | CASSLWRANTEAFF | TRBJ1-1 | TRBV28 | NA | NA
TGTGCCACCAGCAGAGCGGGGCTCACGGGGGCTAATGAAAAACTGTTTTTT | CATSRAGLTGANEKLFF | TRBJ1-4 | TRBV15 | NA | NA
TGTGCCAGCAGCACAGTACCCCGGGAGAACACTGAAGCTTTCTTT | CASSTVPRENTEAFF | TRBJ1-1 | TRBV7-9 | NA | once
TGTGCCAGCAGCGCTACAGGGTCTGGAAACACCATATATTTT | CASSATGSGNTIYF | TRBJ1-3 | TRBV2 | NA | once
TGCGCCAGCAGCCCGACCCCGACAGGGGAAAGGGGTGGCTACACCTTC | CASSPTPTGERGGYTF | TRBJ1-2 | TRBV5-1 | TRBD1 | NA
TGCGCCAGCAGCTCCCTAGGGCGGGATGGAGAGACCCAGTACTTC | CASSSLGRDGETQYF | TRBJ2-5 | TRBV5-1 | NA | NA
TGCGCCAGCAGCCAAGTATTCAGCGGGGGGGCTTATGAGCAGTTCTTC | CASSQVFSGGAYEQFF | TRBJ2-1 | TRBV4-1 | TRBD2 | NA
TGTGCCAGCAGTTACTCTGCGGCAGGGGACCAGCCCCAGCATTTT | CASSYSAAGDQPQHF | TRBJ1-5 | TRBV6-5 | NA | NA
TGTGCCAGCAGTTTCTCCACAGGTACGCAGTATTTT | CASSFSTGTQYF | TRBJ2-3 | TRBV27 | NA | NA
TGTGCCAGTAGTGAACTAGCGGGAGGACCCAATGAGCAGTTCTTC | CASSELAGGPNEQFF | TRBJ2-1 | TRBV19 | TRBD2 | NA
TGTGCCAGCAGCCTGGGATCAGGGTCCTGGAATTCACCCCTCCACTTT | CASSLGSGSWNSPLHF | TRBJ1-6 | TRBV5-5 | NA | NA
TGTGCCAGCAGTTTATCCCGGCCAGGATATAATTCACCCCTCCACTTT | CASSLSRPGYNSPLHF | TRBJ1-6 | TRBV27 | NA | NA
TGTGCCAGCAGCTTAGTAAGCGGGGACGGTGAGCAGTTCTTC | CASSLVSGDGEQFF | TRBJ2-1 | TRBV7-3 | TRBD2 | NA
TGTGCCAGCAGCGGACGACAGGGGGCGATTCTCTACACCTTC | CASSGRQGAILYTF | TRBJ1-2 | TRBV9 | TRBD1 | NA
TGTGCCAGCAGTTCGTTTCCTGGGACAGGGAGGTACAATGAGCAGTTCTTC | CASSSFPGTGRYNEQFF | TRBJ2-1 | TRBV6-2/TRBV6-3 | TRBD1 | NA
TGCAGCGTTGTACTAGGATTAGAGACCCAGTACTTC | CSVVLGLETQYF | TRBJ2-5 | TRBV29-1 | NA | NA
TGTGCCAGCAGCCGGGACAGGGTATACGGCTACACCTTC | CASSRDRVYGYTF | TRBJ1-2 | TRBV12-3/TRBV12-4 | TRBD1 | NA
TGCGCCAGCAGCCCGTGGACAGGCCACACCGGGGAGCTGTTTTTT | CASSPWTGHTGELFF | TRBJ2-2 | TRBV4-1 | TRBD1 | once
TGTGCCAGCAGTCCGCCCGGGGGGCCGCTGGAGACCCAGTACTTC | CASSPPGGPLETQYF | TRBJ2-5 | TRBV7-2 | NA | many
TGCGCCAGCAGTGATAATTCGGTCGTAGATACGCAGTATTTT | CASSDNSVVDTQYF | TRBJ2-3 | TRBV10-1 | NA | few
TGTGCCAGCTCACCAACCGGGAACACCATATATTTT | CASSPTGNTIYF | TRBJ1-3 | TRBV18 | NA | NA
TGTGCCAGCAGTTTCTCAGGGAGCAATCAGCCCCAGCATTTT | CASSFSGSNQPQHF | TRBJ1-5 | TRBV27 | NA | NA
TGCAGCGTTCCCTTAGCGGGGAGGATAAACAATGAGCAGTTCTTC | CSVPLAGRINNEQFF | TRBJ2-1 | TRBV29-1 | TRBD2 | NA
TGTGCCAGCAGTATTACACCCTCCTATGGCTACACCTTC | CASSITPSYGYTF | TRBJ1-2 | TRBV27 | NA | NA
TGTGCCAGCAGTGGGGACTCTCCAGATACGCAGTATTTT | CASSGDSPDTQYF | TRBJ2-3 | TRBV28 | NA | once
TGTGCCAGCAGTCCTCTGACTAGCGGGAGTTACTACAATGAGCAGTTCTTC | CASSPLTSGSYYNEQFF | TRBJ2-1 | TRBV25-1 | TRBD2 | NA
TGTGCCAGCAGTGCTAGCGGTACTAGCACAGATACGCAGTATTTT | CASSASGTSTDTQYF | TRBJ2-3 | TRBV9 | TRBD2 | NA
TGTGCCAGCAGCTTTCCGGGGGCCCTCCACTTT | CASSFPGALHF | TRBJ1-6 | TRBV7-9 | NA | NA
TGTGCCAGCAGCCCGCCGACAGGACTTGACGAGCAGTACTTC | CASSPPTGLDEQYF | TRBJ2-7 | TRBV28 | NA | NA
TGTGCCAGCAGTTCAAAACAGGGAGCAGATACGCAGTATTTT | CASSSKQGADTQYF | TRBJ2-3 | TRBV6-9 | NA | NA
TGTGCCAGCGGGACTAGCGGGAGCAGGCACGAGCAGTACTTC | CASGTSGSRHEQYF | TRBJ2-7 | TRBV28 | TRBD2 | NA
TGTGCCAGCAGCCAAGATACGACACCCGGTACTGAAGCTTTCTTT | CASSQDTTPGTEAFF | TRBJ1-1 | TRBV3-1/TRBV3-2 | NA | NA
TGTGCCACCAGTGATTTGGCAGGAAATGGCTACACCTTC | CATSDLAGNGYTF | TRBJ1-2 | TRBV24-1 | NA | NA
TGTGCCAGTAGTCCCGGTACGGGGTACGAGCAGTACTTC | CASSPGTGYEQYF | TRBJ2-7 | TRBV19 | NA | NA
TGTGCCTGGAGTGTACAAAGGACAGGGGTTGAAGCTTTCTTT | CAWSVQRTGVEAFF | TRBJ1-1 | TRBV30 | TRBD1 | NA
TGTGCCACCGCGGTTCGAGGGGGGGCGCGTGAGACCCAGTACTTC | CATAVRGGARETQYF | TRBJ2-5 | TRBV15 | NA | NA
TGCGCCAGCAGCGATGGGACAGGAAGTAACTATGGCTACACCTTC | CASSDGTGSNYGYTF | TRBJ1-2 | TRBV5-1 | TRBD1 | NA
TGTGCCAGCAGGAGTGGACAGGGCTCCATGAACACTGAAGCTTTCTTT | CASRSGQGSMNTEAFF | TRBJ1-1 | TRBV6-4 | TRBD1 | NA
TGTGCCAGCAGTTGGCAGGGAAGGCAGCCCCAGCATTTT | CASSWQGRQPQHF | TRBJ1-5 | TRBV28 | NA | few
TGTGCCAGCAGCCGACCTCAGGAGGTCTATGGCTACACCTTC | CASSRPQEVYGYTF | TRBJ1-2 | TRBV7-8 | NA | once
TGCGCCAGCAGCCCGCACAGGGGAGTTCAGCCCCAGCATTTT | CASSPHRGVQPQHF | TRBJ1-5 | TRBV4-1 | TRBD1 | NA
TGCGCCAGCAGTGAGTCCGCGGGAGGGGCAGAGACCCAGTACTTC | CASSESAGGAETQYF | TRBJ2-5 | TRBV10-2 | TRBD2 | NA
TGTGCCAGCAGGCACAGGGTCGGGACCACAGATACGCAGTATTTT | CASRHRVGTTDTQYF | TRBJ2-3 | TRBV11-2 | NA | few
TGTGCCAGCAGCCAAGCAGCTAGCGAGTCCTACGAGCAGTACTTC | CASSQAASESYEQYF | TRBJ2-7 | TRBV3-1/TRBV3-2 | NA | NA
TGTGCCAGCAGCTTAGACAGGGGCAATCAGCCCCAGCATTTT | CASSLDRGNQPQHF | TRBJ1-5 | TRBV7-9 | NA | NA
TGCGCCAGCAGCTTGGAGGGAGGGGCAGGTTCACCCCTCCACTTT | CASSLEGGAGSPLHF | TRBJ1-6 | TRBV5-1 | NA | NA
TGTGCCAGTACCTGGGGGGGCGAGCAGTACTTC | CASTWGGEQYF | TRBJ2-7 | TRBV19 | TRBD2 | NA
TGTGCCAGCAGACCCTCGGGAGCCTCACCCCTCCACTTT | CASRPSGASPLHF | TRBJ1-6 | TRBV12-3/TRBV12-4 | NA | few